The rows below give T cell receptor beta chains drawn from one sample of a study of liver allograft versus peripheral blood T cells. TCRdb called the reads again in MiXCR, with one record for every CDR3 protein. The sample lists approximately 2,300 distinct CDR3 sequences; 15% to 20% were seen once. All receptors derive from a human patient who had a liver transplant. Some T cells may trace back to the graft donor. The CDR3 runs from the conserved cysteine through the conserved F or W. A D gene is named only where the DNA matches it firmly. Clone size appears in some rows only: once, few, many, or a class for an expanded clone.

V gene	clone size	D gene	J gene	CDR3 protein	CDR3 DNA
TRBV6-2/TRBV6-3	medium-sized	.	TRBJ2-7	CATLKQGDEQYF	TGTGCCACTCTTAAACAGGGCGACGAGCAGTACTTC
TRBV5-3	.	.	TRBJ1-5	CARSHKGWSAQHF	TGTGCCAGAAGCCACAAGGGTTGGTCAGCCCAGCATTTT
TRBV11-2	.	TRBD1	TRBJ1-2	CASSPRDRVYGYTF	TGTGCCAGCAGCCCCCGGGACAGAGTCTATGGCTACACCTTC
TRBV7-2	medium-sized	.	TRBJ2-3	CASSLLADTQYF	TGTGCCAGCAGCTTACTAGCAGATACGCAGTATTTT
TRBV9	few	TRBD2	TRBJ2-2	CASSVAGGAANTGELFF	TGTGCCAGCAGCGTAGCCGGGGGGGCGGCGAACACCGGGGAGCTGTTTTTT
TRBV30	medium-sized	.	TRBJ1-3	CAWRRQGTGNTIYF	TGTGCCTGGAGGAGGCAGGGGACTGGAAACACCATATATTTT
TRBV10-3	medium-sized	.	TRBJ1-1	CATADPGRANTEAFF	TGTGCCACCGCGGATCCGGGGAGGGCGAACACTGAAGCTTTCTTT
TRBV5-6	few	TRBD1	TRBJ1-2	CASSFEGAYGYTF	TGTGCCAGCAGCTTTGAGGGGGCATACGGCTACACCTTC
TRBV2	.	TRBD1	TRBJ1-6	CASSEQGANSPLHF	TGTGCCAGCAGTGAACAGGGGGCCAATTCACCCCTCCACTTT
TRBV7-2	medium-sized	.	TRBJ1-2	CASSLEAGNYGYTF	TGTGCCAGCAGCTTAGAGGCCGGAAACTATGGCTACACCTTC
TRBV7-2	.	.	TRBJ1-2	CASSPDTGNYGYTF	TGTGCCAGCAGCCCCGACACCGGAAACTATGGCTACACCTTC
TRBV7-2	few	.	TRBJ2-1	CASSLLEGINEQFF	TGTGCCAGCAGCTTACTAGAAGGGATCAATGAGCAGTTCTTC
TRBV7-9	medium-sized	.	TRBJ1-2	CASSLAGSHGYTF	TGTGCCAGCAGCTTAGCGGGGTCCCATGGCTACACCTTC
TRBV24-1	few	.	TRBJ2-1	CATSDFNNEQFF	TGTGCCACCAGTGATTTCAACAATGAGCAGTTCTTC
TRBV7-3	medium-sized	.	TRBJ1-2	CASSLTGGDNYGYTF	TGTGCCAGCAGCTTAACAGGAGGGGATAACTATGGCTACACCTTC
TRBV6-2/TRBV6-3	medium-sized	.	TRBJ1-5	CASSYSWQNQPQHF	TGTGCCAGCAGTTACTCATGGCAGAATCAGCCCCAGCATTTT
TRBV6-1	medium-sized	.	TRBJ1-2	CASRDGPLEGYTF	TGTGCCAGCAGGGACGGGCCTCTTGAGGGCTACACCTTC
TRBV6-1	medium-sized	.	TRBJ1-2	CASSEALSDRYYGYTF	TGTGCCAGCAGTGAAGCCCTATCGGACAGATACTATGGCTACACCTTC
TRBV12-3/TRBV12-4	.	.	TRBJ1-5	CASNPGSINQPQHF	TGTGCCAGCAACCCCGGGTCCATTAATCAGCCCCAGCATTTT
TRBV6-2/TRBV6-3	large	.	TRBJ1-4	CASSYRGTPNEKLFF	TGTGCCAGCAGTTACAGGGGGACGCCGAATGAAAAACTGTTTTTT
TRBV2	few	.	TRBJ1-4	CASSERATYNEKLFF	TGTGCCAGCAGTGAACGGGCCACCTATAATGAAAAACTGTTTTTT
TRBV6-2/TRBV6-3	medium-sized	.	TRBJ1-2	CASSTQENYGYTF	TGTGCCAGCAGTACACAGGAGAACTATGGCTACACCTTC
TRBV6-6	medium-sized	.	TRBJ1-5	CASSYPQGLGQPQHF	TGTGCCAGCAGTTACCCCCAGGGCTTAGGGCAGCCCCAGCATTTT
TRBV6-5	large	TRBD1	TRBJ1-2	CASSLHFGTVLYGYTF	TGTGCCAGCAGTCTTCATTTCGGGACAGTCCTCTATGGCTACACCTTC
TRBV7-2	large	.	TRBJ1-2	CASSFKGQSYGYTF	TGTGCCAGCAGCTTTAAAGGGCAGTCATATGGCTACACCTTC